A selection of T cell receptor beta chains follows, all from one sample in a study of blood T cell repertoires in COVID-19. TCRdb keeps only in-frame clones here, not all; method: immunoSEQ multiplex PCR. The profile covers about 150,000 clones, with about nine tenths appearing a single time and around 4.8% taken by the ten largest. Sequenced: peripheral blood. These receptors all come from a young man with COVID-19, enrolled during active disease. Both conserved end residues are part of each CDR3. The D gene is left open where the match is weak. The size entry is marked missing in some rows and otherwise reads once, few, many or a size class.

size: once
V: TRBV7-2
D: TRBD2
J: TRBJ2-2
CDR3: CASRPTSGTAGELFF
DNA: TGTGCCAGCAGGCCTACTAGCGGGACGGCCGGGGAGCTGTTTTTT

size: NA
V: TRBV4-1
D: NA
J: TRBJ1-2
CDR3: CASSQGQRTNYGYTF
DNA: TGCGCCAGCAGCCAAGGACAGAGGACTAACTATGGCTACACCTTC

size: NA
V: TRBV27
D: NA
J: TRBJ2-7
CDR3: CASSLSARVKQYF
DNA: TGTGCCAGCAGTTTATCGGCTCGTGTTAAGCAGTACTTC

size: NA
V: TRBV15
D: NA
J: TRBJ1-5
CDR3: CATSRDRGVGQPQHF
DNA: TGTGCCACCAGCAGAGACAGGGGAGTGGGTCAGCCCCAGCATTTT

size: NA
V: TRBV5-4
D: TRBD1
J: TRBJ2-1
CDR3: CASKSGQSQSSSYNEQFF
DNA: TGTGCCAGCAAATCGGGACAGTCCCAATCGAGCTCCTACAATGAGCAGTTCTTC

size: NA
V: TRBV5-1
D: TRBD1
J: TRBJ2-3
CDR3: CASSLPIGQGLTITDTQYF
DNA: TGCGCCAGCAGCTTGCCAATCGGACAGGGGCTCACCATCACAGATACGCAGTATTTT

size: NA
V: TRBV28
D: TRBD1
J: TRBJ1-1
CDR3: CASRGQLRTEAFF
DNA: TGTGCCAGCAGGGGACAGCTAAGAACTGAAGCTTTCTTT

size: NA
V: TRBV28
D: NA
J: TRBJ1-5
CDR3: CASSLGGARDQPQHF
DNA: TGTGCCAGCAGTTTGGGTGGGGCAAGGGATCAGCCCCAGCATTTT

size: NA
V: TRBV9
D: TRBD1
J: TRBJ1-6
CDR3: CASSVGGQVRGSPLHF
DNA: TGTGCCAGCAGCGTGGGGGGACAGGTCAGGGGTTCACCCCTCCACTTT

size: NA
V: TRBV24-1
D: TRBD1
J: TRBJ1-2
CDR3: CATSDTDRDYGYTF
DNA: TGTGCCACCAGTGATACCGACAGGGACTATGGCTACACCTTC

size: once
V: TRBV6-4
D: NA
J: TRBJ1-1
CDR3: CASSEEAHTEAFF
DNA: TGTGCCAGCAGTGAGGAGGCGCACACTGAAGCTTTCTTT

size: NA
V: TRBV5-4
D: NA
J: TRBJ2-3
CDR3: CASSSSPTDTQYF
DNA: TGTGCCAGCAGCTCCTCCCCCACAGATACGCAGTATTTT

size: NA
V: TRBV11-3
D: NA
J: TRBJ2-7
CDR3: CASSLEQDNEQYF
DNA: TGTGCCAGCAGCTTAGAACAGGATAACGAGCAGTACTTC

size: NA
V: TRBV5-6
D: NA
J: TRBJ2-1
CDR3: CASSLQSYNEQFF
DNA: TGTGCCAGCAGCTTGCAGTCTTACAATGAGCAGTTCTTC

size: once
V: TRBV15
D: TRBD1
J: TRBJ2-7
CDR3: CATSRDRAGTAYSEQYF
DNA: TGTGCCACCAGCAGAGACCGCGCCGGGACAGCTTACAGCGAGCAGTACTTC

size: NA
V: TRBV4-3
D: NA
J: TRBJ2-1
CDR3: CASSQDVERDNEQFF
DNA: TGCGCCAGCAGCCAAGATGTAGAACGGGACAATGAGCAGTTCTTC

size: NA
V: TRBV2
D: TRBD1
J: TRBJ2-1
CDR3: CASKWTGRGEQFF
DNA: TGTGCCAGCAAGTGGACAGGGAGAGGTGAGCAGTTCTTC

size: NA
V: TRBV7-9
D: NA
J: TRBJ2-1
CDR3: CASSLNSWEQFF
DNA: TGTGCCAGCAGCCTTAATAGCTGGGAGCAGTTCTTC

size: NA
V: TRBV14
D: NA
J: TRBJ1-3
CDR3: CASSRFGSSGNTIYF
DNA: TGTGCCAGCAGCCGCTTCGGGAGCTCTGGAAACACCATATATTTT

size: few
V: TRBV5-1
D: NA
J: TRBJ2-7
CDR3: CASSYTKGDSGSYYEQYF
DNA: TGCGCCAGCAGCTACACAAAGGGGGACAGCGGGAGTTACTACGAGCAGTACTTC

size: NA
V: TRBV12-5
D: NA
J: TRBJ2-3
CDR3: CASGLVPPGDTQYF
DNA: TGTGCTAGTGGTTTGGTCCCCCCGGGGGATACGCAGTATTTT

size: NA
V: TRBV18
D: TRBD1
J: TRBJ1-5
CDR3: CASSPLETGPWTGDNQPQHF
DNA: TGTGCCAGCTCACCACTCGAAACCGGACCTTGGACAGGGGACAATCAGCCCCAGCATTTT

size: once
V: TRBV27
D: TRBD1
J: TRBJ1-6
CDR3: CASSLPPEGALGSPLHF
DNA: TGTGCCAGCAGTTTACCCCCTGAGGGGGCACTCGGATCACCCCTCCACTTT

size: NA
V: TRBV11-2
D: TRBD1
J: TRBJ1-1
CDR3: CASSLEVRGFDEAFF
DNA: TGTGCCAGCAGCTTAGAAGTCAGGGGGTTTGATGAAGCTTTCTTT

size: NA
V: TRBV7-9
D: TRBD2
J: TRBJ2-1
CDR3: CASSLAGLAGGQGDEQFF
DNA: TGTGCCAGCAGCTTAGCCGGGCTAGCGGGAGGGCAGGGGGATGAGCAGTTCTTC

size: once
V: TRBV11-2
D: TRBD1
J: TRBJ1-1
CDR3: CASSLEGGATEAFF
DNA: TGTGCCAGCAGCTTAGAAGGGGGCGCCACTGAAGCTTTCTTT

size: few
V: TRBV4-3
D: TRBD2
J: TRBJ2-2
CDR3: CASSRVTSGRGTGELFF
DNA: TGCGCCAGCAGCCGAGTGACTAGCGGGAGGGGTACCGGGGAGCTGTTTTTT